The next 15 T cell receptor beta chains were all read from a single sample in a study of human T cells and chemical hapten exposure. Time point denoted: patch test 2, 6 weeks after DPC sensitization. Sample treatment: therapeutic diphenylcyclopropenone sensitization with weekly scalp DPC. TCRdb analysed the RACE reads with MiXCR anew, one entry per CDR3 protein. The sample yields 96,000 or so distinct CDR3 sequences, roughly a tenth seen once. This specimen was whole blood, taken in connection with sensitization to the hapten diphenylcyclopropenone (DPC). The origin of the receptors is a woman between 35 and 50 years old with alopecia areata. Some clones in this sample may be carry-over from other donors' samples.

In the case of this clonotype: At one end the junction does not follow the germline gene, possibly because of a read error. The V and J genes are TRBV11-2 and TRBJ2-7; TRBD2 aligns across 7 bases. Germline V gene data show CDR1 as SGHAT and CDR2 as FQNNGV. This CDR3 spans 15 amino acids. The DNA for the CDR3 is TGTGCCAGCAGCTTACAGCCGGGAGGACCCTACCAGCAGTACTTC. Residues: CASSLQPGGPYQQYF. The full variable domain, with the rest looked up from reference TRBV11-2 and TRBJ2-7, is EAGVAQSPRYKIIEKRQSVAFWCNPISGHATLYWYQQILGQGPKLLIQFQNNGVVDDSQLPKDRFSAERLKGVDSTLKIQPAKLEDSAVYLCASSLQPGGPYQQYFGPGTRLTVT.

On this clonotype itself: Being one base from a much bigger clone, this may be a read error. The CDR3 loop is CASSFRAGATDTQYF. CDR3 nucleotide sequence: TGTGCCAGCAGCTTCCGGGCAGGGGCCACAGATACGCAGTATTTT. This chain connects TRBV7-2 to TRBJ2-3, with D possibly being TRBD1 (6 bases). The CDR3 loop spans 15 amino acids. Trimming shortened V by 3 bases and J by 2 bases, and 12 bases separated the two germline ends. CDR1 and CDR2 (germline): SGHTA, FQGNSA.

This clonotype was recorded a few times. The chain recombines TRBV7-2 with TRBJ1-2; D remains unclear. Trimming cost V 1 base and J 5 bases, with 14 bases left between them. Germline V CDR1 and CDR2: SGHTA, FQGNSA. The CDR3 has 15 residues. CDR3 coding DNA: TGTGCCAGCAGCTTAGATACATGGAATTCTTATGGCTACACCTTC. Protein: CASSLDTWNSYGYTF.

This clonotype was counted ten times or more. The chain couples TRBV7-2 to TRBJ2-3; D remains ambiguous. The germline V and J ends were trimmed by 4 bases and 5 bases, with 10 bases remaining between them. Looked up from germline, CDR1 is SGHTA and CDR2 is FQGNSA. CDR3 size: 13 residues. CDR3 region: CASSSLVRDTQYF. CDR3 nucleotide sequence: TGTGCCAGCAGCTCCCTTGTGAGAGATACGCAGTATTTT.

The chain recombines TRBV6-6 with TRBJ2-1; TRBD2 aligns across 7 bases. The CDR3 has 15 residues. From germline, CDR1 is MNHNY and CDR2 SVGAGI (reference sequence). The V and J ends lost 6 bases and 0 bases, in that order; junction bases with no gene match: 5. In nucleotides, the CDR3 is TGTGCCAGCAGGAGGGAGGGGACCTCCTACAATGAGCAGTTCTTC. Translating it yields CASRREGTSYNEQFF.

This clonotype was seen a handful of times. The chain is built from TRBV12-3 or TRBV12-4 and TRBJ2-1, with D perhaps TRBD2 (6 bases). This CDR3 region has 13 residues. Between the trimmed V and J ends, which lost 1 base and 9 bases, there was a span of 10 bases. CDR3 coding DNA: TGTGCCAGCAGTTTAGTGAGGCGGGGTGAGCAGTTCTTC. The encoded protein is CASSLVRRGEQFF.

The chain combines TRBV20-1 with TRBJ2-7; D is undetermined. Germline V gene data show CDR1 as DFQATT and CDR2 as SNEGSKA (reference sequence). CDR3 length: 10 residues. Trimming took 6 bases from V and 1 from J, leaving 4 bases between them. In nucleotides, the CDR3 is TGCAGTGCAGCTTCCTACGAGCAGTACTTC. Protein product: CSAASYEQYF.

V is TRBV21-1 and J is TRBJ2-7; the D call TRBD1 from the table was never checked on the DNA. TRBV21-1 is described as a pseudogene. The CDR3 loop spans 20 amino acids. The CDR3 loop is CASSKAPRLTTGITYHEQYF. As DNA, the CDR3 is TGTGCCAGCAGCAAAGCCCCGAGACTTACGACAGGGATAACATATCACGAGCAGTACTTC.

The table lists this clonotype with a few counts. V usage is TRBV6-5 and J usage is TRBJ2-7, with 9 bases lining up with TRBD2. There are 13 residues in the CDR3. After removal of 7 bases from V and 6 bases from J, the junction contained 7 bases not matched to a gene. Germline CDR1 and CDR2: MNHEY and SVGAGI. The CDR3 reads CASTVAGVGEQYF. In DNA, the CDR3 is TGTGCCAGCACCGTAGCGGGAGTAGGCGAGCAGTACTTC.

This clonotype was picked up many times. The rearrangement links TRBV6-1 to TRBJ1-5; D perhaps matches TRBD1 (5 bases). Trimming left V 8 bases short and J 10 bases short, with 15 bases between. CDR3 length: 12 amino acids. Germline V CDR1 and CDR2: MNHNS, SASEGT. The CDR3 nucleotides read TGTGCCAGCGGAACGAACAGGTCCCCCCAGCATTTT. Protein product: CASGTNRSPQHF.

Ten or more counts support this clonotype. The chain employs TRBV6-6 and TRBJ2-7; D remains ambiguous. Trimming cost V 7 bases and J 4 bases, with 14 bases left between them. This CDR3 comprises 13 residues. In germline, CDR1 is MNHNY, CDR2 SVGAGI (reference sequence). CDR3 in DNA: TGTGCCAGCACGAACTCCGGTAGTTACGAGCAGTACTTC. This gives the protein CASTNSGSYEQYF.

This clonotype was detected ten times or more. The J gene is TRBJ2-3, the V gene TRBV6-2 or TRBV6-3; tentatively, D is TRBD1 (6 bases). Germline lookup yields CDR1 MNHEY and CDR2 SVGEGT. Trimming stripped 7 bases from V and 4 bases from J, with 9 bases between. This CDR3 contains 12 residues. CDR3 sequence (DNA): TGTGCCAGCAACCCAGGGGCAGATACGCAGTATTTT. This codes for CASNPGADTQYF.

This clonotype was detected only a few times. V is TRBV15 and J is TRBJ2-3, with D uncertain. CDR3 length equals 16 residues. The germline V gene has CDR1 LNHNV and CDR2 YYDKDF (reference sequence). Trimming left V 3 bases short and J 3 bases short, with 16 bases between. CDR3 sequence reads: CATSSGPERLTDTQYF. In DNA, the CDR3 is TGTGCCACCAGCAGCGGCCCTGAACGGTTGACAGATACGCAGTATTTT.

Many counts were recorded for this clonotype. The V and J genes are TRBV3-1 and TRBJ2-7, with 9 bases aligning to TRBD1. The CDR3 is 15 residues long. The junction had 10 bases not matched to a gene; V was cut back by 4 bases and J by 6 bases. Germline V gene lookup returns CDR1 LGHDT and CDR2 YNNKEL (reference sequence). The CDR3 loop reads CASSPGQGLGGEQYF. The CDR3 nucleotides are TGTGCCAGCAGCCCCGGACAGGGGCTAGGGGGCGAGCAGTACTTC.

This clonotype was observed many times. V and J are TRBV28 and TRBJ1-1; D is unresolved. The CDR3 covers 12 residues. Germline loops: CDR1 MDHEN, CDR2 SYDVKM. The V and J ends lost 3 bases and 4 bases respectively, with 6 bases between them. The CDR3 here is CASSLRVTEAFF. As DNA, the CDR3 is TGTGCCAGCAGTTTGAGAGTCACTGAAGCTTTCTTT.